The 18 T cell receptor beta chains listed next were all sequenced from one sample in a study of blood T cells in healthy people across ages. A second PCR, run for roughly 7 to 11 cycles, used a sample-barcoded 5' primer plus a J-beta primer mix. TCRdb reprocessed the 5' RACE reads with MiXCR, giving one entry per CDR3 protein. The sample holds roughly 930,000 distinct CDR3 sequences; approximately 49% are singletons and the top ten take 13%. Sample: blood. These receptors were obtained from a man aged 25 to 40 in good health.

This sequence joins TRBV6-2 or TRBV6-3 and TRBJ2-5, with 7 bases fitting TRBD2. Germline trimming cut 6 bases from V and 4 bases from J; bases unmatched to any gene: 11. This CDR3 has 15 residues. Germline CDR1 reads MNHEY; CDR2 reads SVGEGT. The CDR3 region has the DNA TGTGCCAGCAGCGCCGAGGGAGCGGGGACAGAGACCCAGTACTTC. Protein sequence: CASSAEGAGTETQYF.

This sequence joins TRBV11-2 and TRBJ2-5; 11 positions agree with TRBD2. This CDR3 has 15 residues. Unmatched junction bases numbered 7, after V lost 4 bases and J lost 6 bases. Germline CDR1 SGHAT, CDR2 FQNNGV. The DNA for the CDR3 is TGTGCCAGCAGCTATAGCGGGGGGGTGGGGAAGACCCAGTACTTC. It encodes CASSYSGGVGKTQYF. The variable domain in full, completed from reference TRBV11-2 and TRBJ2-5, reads EAGVAQSPRYKIIEKRQSVAFWCNPISGHATLYWYQQILGQGPKLLIQFQNNGVVDDSQLPKDRFSAERLKGVDSTLKIQPAKLEDSAVYLCASSYSGGVGKTQYFGPGTRLLVL.

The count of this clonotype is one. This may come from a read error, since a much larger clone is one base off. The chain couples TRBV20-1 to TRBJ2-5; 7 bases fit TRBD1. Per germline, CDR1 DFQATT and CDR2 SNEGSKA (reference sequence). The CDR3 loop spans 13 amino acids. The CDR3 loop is CSASRTGQEAQYF. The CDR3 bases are TGCAGTGCTAGCAGGACAGGACAAGAGGCCCAGTACTTC.

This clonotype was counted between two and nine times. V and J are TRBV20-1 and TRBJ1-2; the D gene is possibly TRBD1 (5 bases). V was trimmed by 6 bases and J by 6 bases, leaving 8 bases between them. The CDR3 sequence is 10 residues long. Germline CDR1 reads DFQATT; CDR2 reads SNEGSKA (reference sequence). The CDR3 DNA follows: TGCAGTGCGGGACGAAATGGCTACACCTTC. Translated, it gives CSAGRNGYTF.

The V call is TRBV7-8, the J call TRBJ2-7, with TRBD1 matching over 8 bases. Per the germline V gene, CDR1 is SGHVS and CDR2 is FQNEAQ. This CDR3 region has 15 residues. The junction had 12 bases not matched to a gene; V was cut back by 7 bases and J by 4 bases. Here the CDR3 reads CASISLGQGAYEQYF. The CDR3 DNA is TGTGCCAGCATTAGTCTGGGGCAGGGGGCTTACGAGCAGTACTTC.

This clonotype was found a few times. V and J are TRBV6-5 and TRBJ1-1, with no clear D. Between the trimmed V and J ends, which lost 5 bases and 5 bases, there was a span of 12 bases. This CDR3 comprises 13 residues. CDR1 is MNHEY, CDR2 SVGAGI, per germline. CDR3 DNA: TGTGCCAGCAGTCGCCGGGGAGAGACTGAAGCTTTCTTT. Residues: CASSRRGETEAFF.

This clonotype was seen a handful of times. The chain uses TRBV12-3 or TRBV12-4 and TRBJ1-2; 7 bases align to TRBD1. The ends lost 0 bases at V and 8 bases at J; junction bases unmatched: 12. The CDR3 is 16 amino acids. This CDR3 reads CASSLALGQGVSGYTF. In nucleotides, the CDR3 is TGTGCCAGCAGTTTAGCGCTGGGGCAGGGGGTTTCGGGCTACACCTTC.

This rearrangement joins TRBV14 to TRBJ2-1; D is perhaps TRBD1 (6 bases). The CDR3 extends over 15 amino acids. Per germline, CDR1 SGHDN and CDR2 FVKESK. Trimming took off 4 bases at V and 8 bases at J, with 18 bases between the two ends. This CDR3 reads CASSPDRPAYDEQFF. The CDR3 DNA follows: TGTGCCAGCAGCCCCGACAGGCCCGCGTACGATGAGCAGTTCTTC.

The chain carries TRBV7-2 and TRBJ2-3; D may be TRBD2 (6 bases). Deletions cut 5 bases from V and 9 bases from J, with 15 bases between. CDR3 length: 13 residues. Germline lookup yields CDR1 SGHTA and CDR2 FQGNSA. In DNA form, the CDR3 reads TGTGCCAGCAGCACCCCCGGGACTCGAACGCAGTATTTT. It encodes CASSTPGTRTQYF.

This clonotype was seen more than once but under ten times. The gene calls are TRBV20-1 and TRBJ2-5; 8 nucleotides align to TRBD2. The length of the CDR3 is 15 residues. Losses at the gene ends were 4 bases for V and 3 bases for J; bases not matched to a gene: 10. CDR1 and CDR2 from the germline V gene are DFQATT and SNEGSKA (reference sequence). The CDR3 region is CSAIDGRGSKETQYF. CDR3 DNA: TGCAGTGCTATAGACGGGAGGGGATCGAAAGAGACCCAGTACTTC.

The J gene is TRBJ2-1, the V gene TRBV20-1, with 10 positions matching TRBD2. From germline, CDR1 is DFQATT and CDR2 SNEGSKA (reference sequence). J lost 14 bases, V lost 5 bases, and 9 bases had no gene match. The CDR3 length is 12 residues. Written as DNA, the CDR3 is TGCAGTGCTGAGCCCCCGAGCGGGGGGGAGTTCTTC. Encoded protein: CSAEPPSGGEFF.

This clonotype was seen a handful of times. CDR3 sequence reads: CASSYSGGYGYTF. CDR3 sequence (DNA): TGTGCCAGCAGTTACTCGGGAGGATATGGCTACACCTTC. The chain couples TRBV6-5 to TRBJ1-2, with unresolved D. V lost 0 bases and J 5 bases, leaving 7 bases between the germline ends. The CDR3 has 13 residues. Germline assignment: CDR1 MNHEY and CDR2 SVGAGI.

The CDR3 DNA sequence: TGTGCCAGCAGCTTCTCCGGGACAGGGAGCTCTGGGGCCAACGTCCTGACTTTC. Translating it yields CASSFSGTGSSGANVLTF. The chain combines TRBV7-2 with TRBJ2-6; 9 bases are a match to TRBD1. The V gene end was trimmed by 3 bases and the J gene end by 0 bases; junction bases not matched to a gene: 6. Germline V gene sequence: CDR1 SGHTA, CDR2 FQGNSA. CDR3 length: 18 residues.

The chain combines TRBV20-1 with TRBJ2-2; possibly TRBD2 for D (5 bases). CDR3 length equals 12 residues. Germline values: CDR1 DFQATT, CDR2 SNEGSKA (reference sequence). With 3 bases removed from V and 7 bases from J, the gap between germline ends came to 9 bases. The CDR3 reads CSASIANGELFF. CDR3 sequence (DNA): TGCAGTGCTAGTATAGCGAACGGGGAGCTGTTTTTT.

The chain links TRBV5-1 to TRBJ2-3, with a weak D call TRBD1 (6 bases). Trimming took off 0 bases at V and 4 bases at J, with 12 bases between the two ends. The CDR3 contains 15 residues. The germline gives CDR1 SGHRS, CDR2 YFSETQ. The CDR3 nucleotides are TGCGCCAGCAGCTTGGGCAGGGGCTGGGCAGATACGCAGTATTTT. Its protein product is CASSLGRGWADTQYF.

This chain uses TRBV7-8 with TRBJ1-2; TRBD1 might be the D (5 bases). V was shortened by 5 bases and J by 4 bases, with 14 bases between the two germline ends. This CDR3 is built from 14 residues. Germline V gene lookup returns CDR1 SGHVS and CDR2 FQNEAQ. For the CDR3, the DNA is TGTGCCAGCAGCCCGCCCCAGGGTACCTATGGCTACACCTTC. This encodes CASSPPQGTYGYTF.

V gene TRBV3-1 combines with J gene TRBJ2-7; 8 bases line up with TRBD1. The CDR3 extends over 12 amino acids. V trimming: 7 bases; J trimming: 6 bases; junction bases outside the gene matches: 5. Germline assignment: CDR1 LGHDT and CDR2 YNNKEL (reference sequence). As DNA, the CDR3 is TGTGCCAGCACCCTAGACAGGGGCGAGCAGTACTTC. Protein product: CASTLDRGEQYF.

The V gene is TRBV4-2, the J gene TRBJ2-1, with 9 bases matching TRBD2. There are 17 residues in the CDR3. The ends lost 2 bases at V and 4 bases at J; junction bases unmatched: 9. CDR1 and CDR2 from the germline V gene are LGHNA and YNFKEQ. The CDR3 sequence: CASSQYISGGDYNEQFF. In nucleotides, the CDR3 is TGTGCCAGCAGCCAATACATTAGCGGGGGAGATTACAATGAGCAGTTCTTC.